These T cell receptor beta chains were read from a single sample in a study of cytomegalovirus exposure and HLA in healthy donors. Produced via immunoSEQ multiplex PCR; TCRdb's table is partial and in-frame only. The profile shows more than 200,000 clones, nearly 80% of them singletons. Sequences were obtained from PBMCs. Receptors originate from a man between 18 and 35 years old in good health and CMV-seronegative. Both conserved end residues are part of each CDR3. A D gene is named only where the DNA matches it firmly. Clone size is not always given. Where it is, it says once, few, many or a class for expanded clones.

d_call j_call clone_size v_call cdr3_nt cdr3_aa
- TRBJ2-7 - TRBV12-2 TGTGCAAGTCGCTTGGGAGGGGAAAGCTACGAGCAGTACTTC CASRLGGESYEQYF
- TRBJ1-4 - TRBV30 TGTGCCTGGAGTGCCGCGGGGCCGGGGGATGAAAAACTGTTTTTT CAWSAAGPGDEKLFF
- TRBJ2-5 few TRBV29-1 TGCAGCGTGCCCAGGGGAGAGACCCAGTACTTC CSVPRGETQYF
TRBD1 TRBJ1-5 - TRBV7-2 TGTGCCAGCAGCGGGCAGACAGGGGGATATCAGCCCCAGCATTTT CASSGQTGGYQPQHF
- TRBJ2-3 - TRBV4-1 TGCGCCAGCAGCCAAGTTGACGGAGTGGATACGCAGTATTTT CASSQVDGVDTQYF
- TRBJ2-1 - TRBV28 TGTGCCAGCAGTCCCCTAACATCGGGTAGCTCCTACAATGAGCAGTTCTTC CASSPLTSGSSYNEQFF
TRBD2 TRBJ2-2 - TRBV19 TGTGCCAGTCTAGCGGGGTGGGGCACCGGGGAGCTGTTTTTT CASLAGWGTGELFF
- TRBJ1-2 - TRBV27 TGTGCCAGCAGTCCCTACGGGGACTATGGCTACACCTTC CASSPYGDYGYTF
TRBD2 TRBJ2-5 few TRBV7-9 TGTGCCAGCAGCCACCTAGCGGTACGCGAAGAGACCCAGTACTTC CASSHLAVREETQYF
- TRBJ2-7 - TRBV18 TGTGCCAGCTCACCACCCGGGGTATACGAGCAGTACTTC CASSPPGVYEQYF
TRBD2 TRBJ2-5 - TRBV4-3 TGCGCCAGCAGCCAAGATTCGGCGGGAGGGCTTGAGACCCAGTACTTC CASSQDSAGGLETQYF
- TRBJ1-1 - TRBV7-9 TGTGCCAGCAGCTTAGCCCCATCCGACAGGCTGAACACTGAAGCTTTCTTT CASSLAPSDRLNTEAFF
- TRBJ2-7 - TRBV7-9 TGTGCCAGCAGCTCGACGGAGTACGAGCAGTACTTC CASSSTEYEQYF
TRBD1 TRBJ2-5 - TRBV6-5 TGTGCCAGCAGCCTAAAAGGGACAGGGGGCGAGACCCAGTACTTC CASSLKGTGGETQYF
- TRBJ2-2 - TRBV9 TGTGCCAGCAGCGTAGGGCAGGGAGGCGACACCGGGGAGCTGTTTTTT CASSVGQGGDTGELFF
- TRBJ2-1 - TRBV30 TGTGCCTGGAGCTTGCTGTTGGACGGGGATGAGCAGTTCTTC CAWSLLLDGDEQFF
- TRBJ2-5 - TRBV7-2 TGTGCCAGCAGCTTAGGGAGTAGCATCGAGACCCAGTACTTC CASSLGSSIETQYF
- TRBJ2-1 - TRBV7-8 TGTGCCAGCAGCTTCGGGAGCAATGAGCAGTTCTTC CASSFGSNEQFF
- TRBJ1-6 - TRBV5-4 TGTGCCAGCAGCTTACAGAGCTCCTATAATTCACCCCTCCACTTT CASSLQSSYNSPLHF
- TRBJ1-5 - TRBV9 TGTGCCAGCAGCCCCGGGGGAGTTCAGCCCCAGCATTTT CASSPGGVQPQHF
TRBD1 TRBJ2-3 - TRBV7-3 TGTGCCAGCAGCTTAGATGACAGGGGTGGAACAGATACGCAGTATTTT CASSLDDRGGTDTQYF
- TRBJ1-5 - TRBV28 TGTGCCAGCAGTTTATCAGGGGAGAGTCAGCCCCAGCATTTT CASSLSGESQPQHF